This record looks at one T cell receptor beta chain sequence and its context. What it recognizes is unknown. This sample was included in a study of T cell responses to AZD1222 COVID-19 vaccine. This CDR3 spans 15 amino acids. The germline V and J ends were trimmed by 1 base and 7 bases, with 11 bases remaining between them. Germline V CDR1 and CDR2: LGHNA, YSLEER. Clones were sequenced by immunoSEQ multiplex PCR, and TCRdb holds only the in-frame ones, with some missing. The repertoire consists of 80,000 to 90,000 clones, with 90% occurring once and the leading ten covering around 5.8%. Notes on the study in general: At 160-218 and 743-854, vaccine-associated CD4 TCRs were dominant, and they spanned spike. A reported finding is that nearly half of spike-specific TCRs target unmutated variant regions. Only five to seven individuals given AZD1222 were seropositive at baseline.

The receptor was derived from an adult who received the AZD1222 COVID-19 vaccine. The rearrangement uses TRBV4-3 and TRBJ1-6; D unresolved. Sequencing was performed on peripheral blood, taken 28 days after the second AZD1222 dose. DNA of the CDR3: TGCGCCAGCAGCCAAGTACGGGTGGAGAATTCACCCCTCCACTTT. This sequence encodes CASSQVRVENSPLHF.